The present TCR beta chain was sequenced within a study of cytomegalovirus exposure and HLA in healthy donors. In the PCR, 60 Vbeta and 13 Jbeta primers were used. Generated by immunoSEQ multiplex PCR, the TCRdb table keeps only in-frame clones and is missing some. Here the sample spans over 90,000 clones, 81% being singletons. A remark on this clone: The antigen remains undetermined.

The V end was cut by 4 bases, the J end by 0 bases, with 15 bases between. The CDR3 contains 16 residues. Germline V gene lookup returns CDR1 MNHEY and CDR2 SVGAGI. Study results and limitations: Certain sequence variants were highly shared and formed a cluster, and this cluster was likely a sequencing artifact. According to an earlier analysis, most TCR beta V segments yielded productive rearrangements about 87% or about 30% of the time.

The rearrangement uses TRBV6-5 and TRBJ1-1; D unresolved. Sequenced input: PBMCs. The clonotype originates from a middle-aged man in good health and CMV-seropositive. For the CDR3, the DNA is TGTGCCAGCAGTTCCGGGATTCTAGGCCTGAACACTGAAGCTTTCTTT. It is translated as CASSSGILGLNTEAFF.